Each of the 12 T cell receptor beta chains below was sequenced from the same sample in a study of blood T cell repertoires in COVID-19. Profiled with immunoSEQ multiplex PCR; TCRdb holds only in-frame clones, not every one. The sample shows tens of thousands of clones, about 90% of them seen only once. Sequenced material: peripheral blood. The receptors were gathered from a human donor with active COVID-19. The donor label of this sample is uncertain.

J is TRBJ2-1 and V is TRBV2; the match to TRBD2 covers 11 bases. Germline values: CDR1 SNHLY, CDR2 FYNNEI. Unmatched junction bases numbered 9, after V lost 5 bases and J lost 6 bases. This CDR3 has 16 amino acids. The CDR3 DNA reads TGTGCCAGCAGTCCCTTCATAGCGGGGGGGATCAATGAGCAGTTCTTC. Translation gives CASSPFIAGGINEQFF. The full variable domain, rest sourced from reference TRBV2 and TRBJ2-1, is EPEVTQTPSHQVTQMGQEVILRCVPISNHLYFYWYRQILGQKVEFLVSFYNNEISEKSEIFDDQFSVERPDGSNFTLKIRSTKLEDSAMYFCASSPFIAGGINEQFFGPGTRLTVL.

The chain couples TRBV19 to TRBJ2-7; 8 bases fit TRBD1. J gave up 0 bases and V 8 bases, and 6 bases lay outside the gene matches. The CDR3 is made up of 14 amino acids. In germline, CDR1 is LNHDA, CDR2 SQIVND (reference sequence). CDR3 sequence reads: CASATGGGSYEQYF. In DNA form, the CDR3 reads TGTGCCAGTGCCACAGGGGGAGGCTCCTACGAGCAGTACTTC.

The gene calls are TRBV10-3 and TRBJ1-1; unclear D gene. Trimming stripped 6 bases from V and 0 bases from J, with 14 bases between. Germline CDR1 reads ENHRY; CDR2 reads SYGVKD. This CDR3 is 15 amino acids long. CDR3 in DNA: TGTGCCATCAGGCCCTGGGAGTCAGTGAACACTGAAGCTTTCTTT. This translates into CAIRPWESVNTEAFF.

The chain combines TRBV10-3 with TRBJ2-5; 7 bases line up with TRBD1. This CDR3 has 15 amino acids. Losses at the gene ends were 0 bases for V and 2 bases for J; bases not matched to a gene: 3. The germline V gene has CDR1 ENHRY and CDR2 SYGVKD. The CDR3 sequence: CAISESWDRQETQYF. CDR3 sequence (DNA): TGTGCCATCAGTGAGTCTTGGGACAGACAAGAGACCCAGTACTTC.

The CDR3 region is CASSSDREGNTIYF. The DNA for the CDR3 is TGTGCCAGCAGCTCAGACAGGGAAGGAAACACCATATATTTT. This chain links TRBV5-6 with TRBJ1-3; TRBD1 matches at 7 bases. CDR1 SGHDT and CDR2 YYEEEE come from the germline V gene. Trimming took 3 bases from V and 4 from J; bases not matched to a gene: 4. The CDR3 has 14 residues.

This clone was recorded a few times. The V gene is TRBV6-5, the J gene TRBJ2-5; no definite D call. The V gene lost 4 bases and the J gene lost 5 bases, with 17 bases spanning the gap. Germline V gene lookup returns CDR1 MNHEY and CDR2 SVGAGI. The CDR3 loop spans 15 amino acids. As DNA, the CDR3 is TGTGCCAGCAGTTTAGCCGGAGACTCCCGGGAGACCCAGTACTTC. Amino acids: CASSLAGDSRETQYF.

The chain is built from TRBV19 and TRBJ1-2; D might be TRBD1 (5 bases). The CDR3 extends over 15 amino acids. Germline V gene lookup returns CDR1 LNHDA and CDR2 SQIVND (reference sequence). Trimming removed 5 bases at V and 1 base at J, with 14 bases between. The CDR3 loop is CASSGGTDINYGYTF. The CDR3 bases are TGTGCCAGTAGTGGCGGGACTGACATTAACTATGGCTACACCTTC.

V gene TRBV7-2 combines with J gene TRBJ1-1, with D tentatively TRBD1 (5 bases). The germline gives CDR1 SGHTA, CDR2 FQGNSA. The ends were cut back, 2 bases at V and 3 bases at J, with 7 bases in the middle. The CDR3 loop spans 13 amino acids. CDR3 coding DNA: TGTGCCAGCAGCTTACTCAGGGACACTGAAGCTTTCTTT. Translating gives CASSLLRDTEAFF. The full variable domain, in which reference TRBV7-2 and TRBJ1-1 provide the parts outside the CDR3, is GAGVSQSPSNKVTEKGKDVELRCDPISGHTALYWYRQSLGQGLEFLIYFQGNSAPDKSGLPSDRFSAERTGGSVSTLTIQRTQQEDSAVYLCASSLLRDTEAFFGQGTRLTVV.

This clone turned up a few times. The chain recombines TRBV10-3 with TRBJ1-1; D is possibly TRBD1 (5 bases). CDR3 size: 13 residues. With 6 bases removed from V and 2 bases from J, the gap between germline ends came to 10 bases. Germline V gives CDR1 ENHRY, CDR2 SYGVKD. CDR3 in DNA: TGTGCCATCAGGCAGGGCCCCAACACTGAAGCTTTCTTT. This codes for CAIRQGPNTEAFF.

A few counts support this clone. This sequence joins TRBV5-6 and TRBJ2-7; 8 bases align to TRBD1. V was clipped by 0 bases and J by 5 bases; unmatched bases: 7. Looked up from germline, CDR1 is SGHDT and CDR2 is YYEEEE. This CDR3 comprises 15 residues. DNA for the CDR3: TGTGCCAGCAGCTTGGGAGGACAGGGCGATGACGAGCAGTACTTC. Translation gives CASSLGGQGDDEQYF.

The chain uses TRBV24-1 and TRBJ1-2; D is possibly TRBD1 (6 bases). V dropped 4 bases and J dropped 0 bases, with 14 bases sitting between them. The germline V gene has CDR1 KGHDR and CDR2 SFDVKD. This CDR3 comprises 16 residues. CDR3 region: CATSDPTGKSNYGYTF. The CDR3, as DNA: TGTGCCACCAGTGACCCTACAGGGAAGTCTAACTATGGCTACACCTTC.

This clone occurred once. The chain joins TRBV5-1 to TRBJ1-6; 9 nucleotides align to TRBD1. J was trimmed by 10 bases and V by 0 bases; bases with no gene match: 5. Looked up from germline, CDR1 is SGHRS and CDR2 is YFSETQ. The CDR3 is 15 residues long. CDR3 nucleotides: TGCGCCAGCAGCTTGGCCGGGACAGGGAGGTCACCCCTCCACTTT. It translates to CASSLAGTGRSPLHF.